The 14 T cell receptor beta chains given below trace back to one sample, sequenced in a study of liver allograft versus peripheral blood T cells. Study-level background: Peripheral blood of the recipients supplied T cell receptor repertoires that were compared with those in transplanted livers.

TCRdb analysed the reads with MiXCR anew, one entry per CDR3 protein. The sample has about 10,000 distinct CDR3 sequences; 19% are singletons. These TCRs come from a human patient who had a liver transplant. Some T cells may be graft donor cells.

The rearrangement links TRBV6-6 to TRBJ2-7; D unclear. The V and J ends lost 5 bases and 3 bases respectively, with 5 bases between them. CDR3 length equals 11 residues. The germline CDR1 and CDR2 sequences are MNHNY and SVGAGI (reference sequence). DNA for the CDR3: TGTGCCAGCAGTCCGAACTACGAGCAGTACTTC. Translation: CASSPNYEQYF.

In its sample, this clonotype ranks as medium-sized. The rearrangement links TRBV24-1 to TRBJ1-2; TRBD1 agrees at 11 bases. Germline V gene data show CDR1 as KGHDR and CDR2 as SFDVKD. The CDR3 has 14 amino acids. V trimming: 5 bases; J trimming: 8 bases; junction bases outside the gene matches: 6. In DNA, the CDR3 is TGTGCCACCAGTGCCGTGGGACAGGGGGGCGGCTACACCTTC. Translating gives CATSAVGQGGGYTF.

By share of the sample, this clonotype is medium-sized. J is TRBJ1-2 and V is TRBV19; 8 nucleotides agree with TRBD1. The CDR3 spans 13 residues. V was clipped by 5 bases and J by 2 bases; unmatched bases: 1. Germline V CDR1 and CDR2: LNHDA, SQIVND (reference sequence). The CDR3 bases are TGTGCCAGTAGTGGACAGGGAAACTATGGCTACACCTTC. Translation: CASSGQGNYGYTF.

With respect to this clonotype: One base away lies a much larger clone, so this may be a sequencing read error. The rearrangement uses TRBV27 and TRBJ2-7; the D call may be TRBD1 or TRBD2 (7 bases each). The CDR3 contains 14 residues. The germline V and J ends were trimmed by 1 base and 7 bases, with 14 bases remaining between them. Germline CDR1 and CDR2: MNHEY and SMNVEV (reference sequence). CDR3 sequence: CASSLWGGGGEQYF. CDR3 in DNA: TGTGCCAGCAGTTTATGGGGAGGGGGCGGTGAGCAGTACTTC.

This chain connects TRBV7-9 to TRBJ2-5; no clear D gene. The V end was cut by 5 bases, the J end by 3 bases, with 10 bases between. The germline gives CDR1 SEHNR, CDR2 FQNEAQ (reference sequence). The CDR3 length is 13 residues. The CDR3 sequence: CASSEEKEETQYF. CDR3 bases: TGTGCCAGCAGCGAAGAGAAGGAAGAGACCCAGTACTTC. The full variable domain, with the rest looked up from reference TRBV7-9 and TRBJ2-5, is DTGVSQNPRHKITKRGQNVTFRCDPISEHNRLYWYRQTLGQGPEFLTYFQNEAQLEKSRLLSDRFSAERPKGSFSTLEIQRTEQGDSAMYLCASSEEKEETQYFGPGTRLLVL.

Relative to its sample, this clonotype is medium-sized (0.01 to 0.1%). The chain combines TRBV6-1 with TRBJ1-5, with unresolved D. CDR3 length: 16 amino acids. Germline assignment: CDR1 MNHNS and CDR2 SASEGT. Deletions cut 7 bases from V and 4 bases from J, with 20 bases between. This chain's CDR3 is CASTPPGWVGNQPQHF. Here the CDR3 DNA reads TGTGCCAGCACCCCCCCGGGCTGGGTTGGGAATCAGCCCCAGCATTTT.

There are many counts of this clonotype. The chain combines TRBV6-5 with TRBJ2-7; 12 positions match TRBD2. V trimming: 0 bases; J trimming: 3 bases; junction bases outside the gene matches: 9. This CDR3 region has 18 residues. Germline assignment: CDR1 MNHEY and CDR2 SVGAGI. CDR3 DNA sequence: TGTGCCAGCAGTTACTCGACTAGCGGGGGCGCGGATATCTACGAGCAGTACTTC. Its translation is CASSYSTSGGADIYEQYF.

This clonotype has only a few counts. The rearrangement uses TRBV28 and TRBJ2-7, with D perhaps TRBD1 (5 bases). The CDR3 is made up of 15 amino acids. The germline V gene has CDR1 MDHEN and CDR2 SYDVKM. Trimming cost V 5 bases and J 4 bases, with 18 bases left between them. CDR3 region: CASSPSGLSVYEQYF. As DNA, the CDR3 is TGTGCCAGCAGTCCATCAGGGTTGTCTGTTTACGAGCAGTACTTC.

The rearrangement links TRBV6-1 to TRBJ2-7, with D tentatively TRBD1 or TRBD2 (6 bases each). Trimming cost V 8 bases and J 6 bases, with 14 bases left between them. The CDR3 spans 12 residues. Germline V gene sequence: CDR1 MNHNS, CDR2 SASEGT. The CDR3 DNA is TGTGCCAGCCGATTACAGGGAGGCGAGCAGTACTTC. This sequence encodes CASRLQGGEQYF.

The gene calls are TRBV12-3 or TRBV12-4 and TRBJ2-7; D call uncertain. Trimming cost V 5 bases and J 2 bases, with 7 bases left between them. The CDR3 is made up of 12 amino acids. CDR3: CASSASPYEQYF. The CDR3 DNA follows: TGTGCCAGCAGTGCGTCCCCCTACGAGCAGTACTTC.

This clonotype was recorded at least ten times. The CDR3 coding sequence is TGTGCCAGCAGCCGGGACTATTCCTACAATGAGCAGTTCTTC. Protein sequence: CASSRDYSYNEQFF. The chain couples TRBV6-5 to TRBJ2-1; 7 bases are a match to TRBD2. CDR3 length: 14 amino acids. Trimming took 6 bases from V and 1 from J; bases not matched to a gene: 3. The germline CDR1 and CDR2 sequences are MNHEY and SVGAGI.

The sample holds a few counts of this clonotype. The V call is TRBV15, the J call TRBJ2-7; 10 bases agree with TRBD2. Germline CDR1 LNHNV, CDR2 YYDKDF (reference sequence). The length of the CDR3 is 15 residues. With 3 bases clipped from V and 3 bases from J, the junction kept 5 bases outside the gene matches. The CDR3 loop reads CATSSRLAGHYEQYF. The CDR3 DNA sequence: TGTGCCACCAGCAGCCGACTAGCGGGTCACTACGAGCAGTACTTC. The full variable domain, its missing parts supplied by reference TRBV15 and TRBJ2-7, is DAMVIQNPRYQVTQFGKPVTLSCSQTLNHNVMYWYQQKSSQAPKLLFHYYDKDFNNEADTPDNFQSRRPNTSFCFLDIRSPGLGDTAMYLCATSSRLAGHYEQYFGPGTRLTVT.

By share, this clonotype counts as medium-sized. V usage is TRBV6-5 and J usage is TRBJ1-2; the D is unclear. The CDR3 loop spans 13 amino acids. Germline V gene lookup returns CDR1 MNHEY and CDR2 SVGAGI. The V and J ends lost 3 bases and 3 bases respectively, with 8 bases between them. CDR3 DNA: TGTGCCAGCAGTTATGGGTTAGACTATGGCTACACCTTC. This codes for CASSYGLDYGYTF.

The chain is built from TRBV5-1 and TRBJ2-1, with 7 bases that match TRBD1. This CDR3 is built from 15 residues. Germline CDR1 is SGHRS and CDR2 is YFSETQ. The V and J ends lost 1 base and 4 bases, in that order; junction bases with no gene match: 5. CDR3 loop: CASSLSGGRYNEQFF. CDR3 nucleotide sequence: TGCGCCAGCAGCTTGTCAGGGGGTCGTTACAATGAGCAGTTCTTC.